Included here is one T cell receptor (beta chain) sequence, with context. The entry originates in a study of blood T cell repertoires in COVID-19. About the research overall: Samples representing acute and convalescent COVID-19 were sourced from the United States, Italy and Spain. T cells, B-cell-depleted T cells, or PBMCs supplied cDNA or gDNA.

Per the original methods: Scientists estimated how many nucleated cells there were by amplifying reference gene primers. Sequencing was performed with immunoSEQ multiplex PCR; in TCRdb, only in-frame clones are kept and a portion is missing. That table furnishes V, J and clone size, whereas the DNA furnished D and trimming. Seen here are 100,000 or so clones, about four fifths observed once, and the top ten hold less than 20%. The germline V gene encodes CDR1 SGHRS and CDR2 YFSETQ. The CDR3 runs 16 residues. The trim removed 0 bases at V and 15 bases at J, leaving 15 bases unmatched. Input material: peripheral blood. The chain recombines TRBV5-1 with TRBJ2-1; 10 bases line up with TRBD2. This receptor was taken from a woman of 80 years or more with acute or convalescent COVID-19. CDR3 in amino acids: CASSLDGSGRSRAPFF. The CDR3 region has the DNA TGCGCCAGCAGCTTGGATGGTAGCGGGAGGTCCCGAGCTCCGTTCTTC.